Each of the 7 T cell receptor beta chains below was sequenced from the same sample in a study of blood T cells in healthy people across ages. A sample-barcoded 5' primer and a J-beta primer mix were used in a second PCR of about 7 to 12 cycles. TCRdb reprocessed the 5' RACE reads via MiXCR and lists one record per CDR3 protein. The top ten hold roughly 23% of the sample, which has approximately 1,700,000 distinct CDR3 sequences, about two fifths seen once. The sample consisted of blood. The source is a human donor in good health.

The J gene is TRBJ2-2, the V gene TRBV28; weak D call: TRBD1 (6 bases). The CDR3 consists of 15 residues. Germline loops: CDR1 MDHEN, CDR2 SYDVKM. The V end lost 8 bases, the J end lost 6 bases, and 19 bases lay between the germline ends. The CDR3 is CASRIGATGSGELFF. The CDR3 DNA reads TGTGCCAGCCGGATAGGTGCAACAGGGTCCGGGGAGCTGTTTTTT.

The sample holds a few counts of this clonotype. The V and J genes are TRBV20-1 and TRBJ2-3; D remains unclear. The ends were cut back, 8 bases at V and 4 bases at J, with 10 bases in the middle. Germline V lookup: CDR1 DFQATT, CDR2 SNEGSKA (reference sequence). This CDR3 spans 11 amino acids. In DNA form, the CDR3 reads TGCAGTCCGCTAATATCAGATACGCAGTATTTT. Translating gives CSPLISDTQYF.

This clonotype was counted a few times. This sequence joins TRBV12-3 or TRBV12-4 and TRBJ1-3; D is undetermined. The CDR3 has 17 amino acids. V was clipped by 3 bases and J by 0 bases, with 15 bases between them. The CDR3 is CASSFGFEGTSGNTIYF. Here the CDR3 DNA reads TGTGCCAGCAGTTTTGGCTTTGAGGGTACCTCTGGAAACACCATATATTTT.

Here the CDR3 reads CASSIGTGTTRGYTF. The CDR3 bases are TGTGCCAGCAGTATAGGGACCGGGACAACCCGGGGCTACACCTTC. This chain uses TRBV12-3 or TRBV12-4 with TRBJ1-2; D might be TRBD1 (6 bases). Trimming removed 5 bases from V and 8 bases from J, with 21 bases in between. CDR3 length: 15 amino acids.

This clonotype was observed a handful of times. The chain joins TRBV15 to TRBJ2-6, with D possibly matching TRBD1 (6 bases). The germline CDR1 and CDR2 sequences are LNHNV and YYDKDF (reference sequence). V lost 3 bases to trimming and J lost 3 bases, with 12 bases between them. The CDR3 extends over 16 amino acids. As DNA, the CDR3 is TGTGCCACCAGCAGGGGAGCAGGGGTTGGGGCCAACGTCCTGACTTTC. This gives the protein CATSRGAGVGANVLTF.

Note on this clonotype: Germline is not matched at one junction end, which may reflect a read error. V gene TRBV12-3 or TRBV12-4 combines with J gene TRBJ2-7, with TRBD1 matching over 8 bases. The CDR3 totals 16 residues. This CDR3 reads CASSSGAGQDSHEQYF. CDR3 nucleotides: TGTGCCAGCAGCTCCGGGGCGGGACAGGACTCCCACGAGCAGTACTTC.

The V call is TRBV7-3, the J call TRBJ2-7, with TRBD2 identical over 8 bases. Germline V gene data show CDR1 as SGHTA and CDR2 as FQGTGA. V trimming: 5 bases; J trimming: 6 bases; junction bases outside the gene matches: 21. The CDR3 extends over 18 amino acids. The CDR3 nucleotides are TGTGCCAGCAGCATACAGTCGGTCTTGGGGGTTCTAGCGGGCGAGCAGTACTTC. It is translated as CASSIQSVLGVLAGEQYF.